The next 28 T cell receptor beta chains were all read from a single sample in a study of blood T cell repertoires in COVID-19. The protocol was immunoSEQ multiplex PCR, while the TCRdb copy is restricted to in-frame clones and leaves out a portion. This sample has some 500,000 clones; approximately 88% occur once, and the top ten carry 7.8%. The sample comprised peripheral blood. Receptors originate from a woman aged 45-60 years with COVID-19, enrolled during active disease.

This clone was seen only a few times. The CDR3 nucleotides read TGTGCCAGCAATCCGACACCCGCAACTAATGAAAAACTGTTTTTT. It codes for CASNPTPATNEKLFF. V usage is TRBV2 and J usage is TRBJ1-4; D is ambiguous. The length of the CDR3 is 15 residues. Germline V CDR1 and CDR2: SNHLY, FYNNEI. V dropped 7 bases and J dropped 0 bases, with 12 bases sitting between them.

This clone was detected only once. The chain is built from TRBV12-5 and TRBJ1-1, with D perhaps matching TRBD1 (6 bases). V gave up 4 bases and J gave up 11 bases, with 11 bases separating them. From germline, CDR1 is LGHNT and CDR2 FRNRAP. The CDR3 extends over 11 amino acids. The CDR3 region has the DNA TGTGCTAGTGGTTGGGAGGGGGAGGCTTTCTTT. Residues: CASGWEGEAFF.

The chain recombines TRBV5-8 with TRBJ1-5; 8 nucleotides agree with TRBD1. This CDR3 comprises 15 residues. V was pared by 4 bases and J by 6 bases, with 9 bases of the junction left unmatched. CDR1 is SGHTS and CDR2 is YDEGEE in the germline V gene. The CDR3 sequence: CASSPDRGNRQPQHF. CDR3 nucleotides: TGTGCCAGCAGCCCTGACAGGGGAAATCGTCAGCCCCAGCATTTT.

This clone was observed a handful of times. The chain has TRBV3-1 (or the pseudogene TRBV3-2) and TRBJ2-5, with TRBD2 matching 13 bases. This CDR3 has 16 residues. Germline V gene data show CDR1 as LGHDT and CDR2 as YNNKEL (reference sequence). V was pared by 6 bases and J by 5 bases, with 9 bases of the junction left unmatched. CDR3 DNA: TGTGCCAGCAGTCATACTAGCGGGGGGGCCAGGGAGACCCAGTACTTC. Translation: CASSHTSGGARETQYF.

This clone occurred a few times. The chain is built from TRBV5-1 and TRBJ1-1; 9 bases align to TRBD1. J gave up 5 bases and V 4 bases, and 3 bases lay outside the gene matches. In germline, CDR1 is SGHRS, CDR2 YFSETQ. This CDR3 spans 13 amino acids. CDR3 nucleotides: TGCGCCAGCAGCATCGGGACAGGGACTGAAGCTTTCTTT. This encodes CASSIGTGTEAFF.

The DNA of the CDR3 is TGTGCCAGCAGTTTACACCGGACAGGGGGAACGGGGTCGCAGTATTTT. Translating it yields CASSLHRTGGTGSQYF. The V and J genes are TRBV28 and TRBJ2-3; 10 bases are shared with TRBD1. The germline V gene encodes CDR1 MDHEN and CDR2 SYDVKM. CDR3 length: 16 amino acids. The V gene end was trimmed by 2 bases and the J gene end by 10 bases; junction bases not matched to a gene: 12.

This rearrangement joins TRBV19 to TRBJ1-2; 11 bases match TRBD1. The CDR3 length is 16 residues. V trimming: 5 bases; J trimming: 3 bases; junction bases outside the gene matches: 8. CDR1 LNHDA and CDR2 SQIVND come from the germline V gene (reference sequence). CDR3 protein: CASSRTGGPVDYGYTF. CDR3 bases: TGTGCCAGTAGTCGGACAGGGGGCCCCGTCGACTATGGCTACACCTTC.

V gene TRBV7-9 combines with J gene TRBJ1-1; D might be TRBD1 (5 bases). The CDR3 covers 14 residues. Germline lookup yields CDR1 SEHNR and CDR2 FQNEAQ (reference sequence). The V gene lost 3 bases and the J gene lost 4 bases, with 12 bases spanning the gap. The CDR3 bases are TGTGCCAGCAGCTTGGGCAGGGTCATCACTGAAGCTTTCTTT. Amino acid sequence: CASSLGRVITEAFF.

The chain couples TRBV27 to TRBJ2-1; possible D gene TRBD1, 6 bases. In germline, CDR1 is MNHEY, CDR2 SMNVEV (reference sequence). This CDR3 is built from 14 residues. Trimming removed 0 bases at V and 12 bases at J, with 15 bases between. The CDR3 nucleotides read TGTGCCAGCAGTTTATCGACGGCGGAAGGGGGGCAGTTCTTC. Translated: CASSLSTAEGGQFF.

This clone was detected once. The chain is built from TRBV10-2 and TRBJ2-7; 12 positions agree with TRBD1. V was pared by 6 bases and J by 2 bases, with 5 bases of the junction left unmatched. The CDR3 spans 15 residues. CDR1 and CDR2 (germline): WSHSY, SAAADI. The DNA for the CDR3 is TGCGCCAGCAGCGTTGGGACAGGGGGCACCTACGAGCAGTACTTC. It codes for CASSVGTGGTYEQYF.

V is TRBV29-1 and J is TRBJ1-6; D is uncertain. Germline CDR1 and CDR2: SQVTM and ANQGSEA. The CDR3 spans 13 residues. V lost 5 bases and J lost 10, with 15 bases in between. In DNA form, the CDR3 reads TGCAGCGTTCGACAATCGTCGGAATCACCCCTCCACTTT. Translation gives CSVRQSSESPLHF.

The chain combines TRBV6-4 with TRBJ1-1; maybe TRBD1 (5 bases). Germline V CDR1 and CDR2: MRHNA, SNTAGT. This CDR3 is built from 13 residues. The V end was cut by 6 bases, the J end by 3 bases, with 11 bases between. The CDR3 region has the DNA TGTGCCAGCAGGGAGGGGACGGACACTGAAGCTTTCTTT. Its translation: CASREGTDTEAFF.

The J gene is TRBJ2-7, the V gene TRBV5-8; 8 bases are shared with TRBD1. With V trimmed by 2 bases and J by 2 bases, 6 bases remained unmatched. In germline, CDR1 is SGHTS, CDR2 YDEGEE. The CDR3 has 15 amino acids. The DNA of the CDR3 is TGTGCCAGCAGCTTTTCCGGGACAGGAGCCTACGAGCAGTACTTC. Its protein is CASSFSGTGAYEQYF.

As for this clone: The junction and the germline gene differ at one end; a read error may be behind it. This chain joins TRBV27 and TRBJ2-3; 10 nucleotides match TRBD1. From germline, CDR1 is MNHEY and CDR2 SMNVEV (reference sequence). The CDR3 is 15 amino acids. The CDR3 here is CASGLTGGRTDTQYF. The CDR3 coding sequence is TGTGCCAGCGGTTTGACAGGGGGCAGGACAGATACGCAGTATTTT.

This rearrangement joins TRBV21-1 to TRBJ1-5; the listed D gene, TRBD1, was not tested against the DNA. TRBV21-1 counts as a pseudogene. This CDR3 is 17 amino acids long. CDR3 residues: CASSKGGRQGGRQPQHF. The CDR3 DNA reads as TGTGCCAGCAGCAAAGGAGGGCGACAGGGGGGAAGACAGCCCCAGCATTTT.

V and J are TRBV6-1 and TRBJ2-2; D might be TRBD1 (5 bases). The CDR3 length is 16 residues. Trimming left V 2 bases short and J 0 bases short, with 10 bases between. Germline V gives CDR1 MNHNS, CDR2 SASEGT. The CDR3 region is CASSEHGAANTGELFF. CDR3 DNA sequence: TGTGCCAGCAGTGAACATGGGGCTGCGAACACCGGGGAGCTGTTTTTT.

This chain uses TRBV7-3 with TRBJ1-6, with 9 bases lining up with TRBD1. With 5 bases clipped from V and 14 bases from J, the junction kept 13 bases outside the gene matches. Germline V gene lookup returns CDR1 SGHTA and CDR2 FQGTGA. CDR3 length: 15 residues. CDR3 DNA sequence: TGTGCCAGCAGCCCACCGGGACAGGGCCCTATGGCCCTCCACTTT. Protein sequence: CASSPPGQGPMALHF.

This rearrangement joins TRBV21-1 to TRBJ1-2; no DNA check was done on the table's D call, TRBD1. TRBV21-1 is a pseudogene. The CDR3 is 15 residues long. The chain's CDR3 is CASSKEVDSDYGYTF. The CDR3 bases are TGTGCCAGCAGCAAAGAGGTGGACAGCGACTATGGCTACACCTTC.

In its sample, this clone was seen once. The chain employs TRBV3-1 (or the pseudogene TRBV3-2) and TRBJ1-1; 8 nucleotides line up with TRBD1. With V trimmed by 4 bases and J by 4 bases, 5 bases remained unmatched. The CDR3 has 14 residues. Germline V gene lookup returns CDR1 LGHDT and CDR2 YNNKEL (reference sequence). CDR3 in amino acids: CASSPSDRVTEAFF. The CDR3 nucleotides read TGTGCCAGCAGCCCCTCGGACAGGGTCACTGAAGCTTTCTTT.

The genes are TRBV25-1 and TRBJ1-2, with D perhaps TRBD1 (5 bases). The CDR3 has 13 residues. The germline V gene has CDR1 MGHDK and CDR2 SYGVNS. Trimming removed 3 bases from V and 14 bases from J, with 19 bases in between. This chain's CDR3 is CASSDRTGGARTF. CDR3 bases: TGTGCCAGCAGTGATCGGACCGGTGGGGCTCGAACCTTC.

This clone has only one observation. The chain joins TRBV7-6 to TRBJ1-2, with TRBD1 matching over 9 bases. Unmatched junction bases numbered 2, after V lost 1 base and J lost 8 bases. Germline V gene sequence: CDR1 SGHVS, CDR2 FNYEAQ. The CDR3 loop spans 13 amino acids. The CDR3 DNA follows: TGTGCCAGCAGCTTAGGGGACAGGGTGGGCTACACCTTC. It yields the protein CASSLGDRVGYTF.

V gene TRBV2 combines with J gene TRBJ2-3; 11 nucleotides match TRBD2. The V gene's germline CDR1 is SNHLY and CDR2 FYNNEI. This CDR3 contains 16 residues. The V and J ends lost 5 bases and 5 bases, in that order; junction bases with no gene match: 9. The CDR3 here is CASSSLAGGTIDTQYF. The CDR3 nucleotides read TGTGCCAGCAGTAGCCTAGCGGGGGGTACTATAGATACGCAGTATTTT.

This chain connects TRBV2 to TRBJ2-7; TRBD2 matches 10 bases. With V trimmed by 6 bases and J by 2 bases, 7 bases remained unmatched. Germline-derived CDR1 and CDR2 are SNHLY and FYNNEI. This CDR3 spans 15 amino acids. CDR3 bases: TGTGCCAGCAGACGGGAAACTAGCGGGGCCTACGAGCAGTACTTC. Its translation is CASRRETSGAYEQYF.

The gene calls are TRBV7-8 and TRBJ2-3, with 7 positions matching TRBD1. The trim removed 4 bases at V and 4 bases at J, leaving 5 bases unmatched. Germline V gene sequence: CDR1 SGHVS, CDR2 FQNEAQ. This CDR3 contains 14 residues. CDR3: CASSSRGTADTQYF. CDR3 nucleotides: TGTGCCAGCAGCTCCAGGGGGACCGCAGATACGCAGTATTTT.

This chain joins TRBV19 and TRBJ1-1, with TRBD1 matching over 7 bases. Losses at the gene ends were 2 bases for V and 4 bases for J; bases not matched to a gene: 4. This CDR3 contains 14 residues. The germline V gene encodes CDR1 LNHDA and CDR2 SQIVND (reference sequence). CDR3 coding DNA: TGTGCCAGTAGTATAACAGGGGCGATCACTGAAGCTTTCTTT. Its translation: CASSITGAITEAFF.

Only a few counts were recorded for this clone. J is TRBJ1-2 and V is TRBV12-3 or TRBV12-4; D ambiguous. V was trimmed by 0 bases and J by 4 bases, leaving 3 bases between them. The CDR3 runs 12 residues. CDR3 region: CASSLAAYGYTF. The CDR3 DNA reads TGTGCCAGCAGTTTAGCAGCCTATGGCTACACCTTC.

The gene calls are TRBV6-5 and TRBJ1-4; TRBD1 might be the D (6 bases). The V end was cut by 7 bases, the J end by 6 bases, with 12 bases between. CDR3 length equals 13 residues. CDR1 and CDR2 from the germline V gene are MNHEY and SVGAGI. In DNA, the CDR3 is TGTGCCAGCACGGGGGGCAACGATGAAAAACTGTTTTTT. It codes for CASTGGNDEKLFF.

The sample holds a few counts of this clone. The CDR3 DNA sequence: TGCGCCAGCAGCTACCTACCGGGACAAAACACCATATATTTT. Translating gives CASSYLPGQNTIYF. The V call is TRBV4-1, the J call TRBJ1-3; possibly TRBD1 for D (6 bases). The CDR3 extends over 14 amino acids. V was trimmed by 5 bases and J by 6 bases, leaving 14 bases between them. Germline lookup yields CDR1 MGHRA and CDR2 YSYEKL.